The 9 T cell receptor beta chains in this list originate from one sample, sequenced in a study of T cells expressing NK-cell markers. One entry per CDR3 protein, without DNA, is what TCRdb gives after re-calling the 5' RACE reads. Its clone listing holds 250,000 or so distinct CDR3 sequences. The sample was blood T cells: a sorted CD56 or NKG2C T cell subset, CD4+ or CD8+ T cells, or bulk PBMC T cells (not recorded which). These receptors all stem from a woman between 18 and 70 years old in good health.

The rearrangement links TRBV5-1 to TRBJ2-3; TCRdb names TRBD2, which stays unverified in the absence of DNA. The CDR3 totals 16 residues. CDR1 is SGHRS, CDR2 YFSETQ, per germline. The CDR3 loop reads CASSVLAGGSADTQYF.

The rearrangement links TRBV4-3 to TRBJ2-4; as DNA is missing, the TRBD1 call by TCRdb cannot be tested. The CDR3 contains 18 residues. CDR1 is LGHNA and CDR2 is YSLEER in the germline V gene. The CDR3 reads CASSSNVQGLSLRNIQYF.

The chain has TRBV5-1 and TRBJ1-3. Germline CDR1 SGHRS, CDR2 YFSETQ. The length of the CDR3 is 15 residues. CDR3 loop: CASSLGQSSGNTIYF.

CDR3 amino acids: CASNRGTDHGGYTF. This chain joins TRBV6-2 or TRBV6-3 and TRBJ1-2. Germline values: CDR1 MNHEY, CDR2 SVGEGT. The CDR3 is 14 amino acids.

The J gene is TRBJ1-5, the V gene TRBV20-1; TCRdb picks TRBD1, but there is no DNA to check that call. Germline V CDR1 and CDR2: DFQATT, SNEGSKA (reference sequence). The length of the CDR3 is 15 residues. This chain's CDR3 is CSAGLRQNSNQPQHF.

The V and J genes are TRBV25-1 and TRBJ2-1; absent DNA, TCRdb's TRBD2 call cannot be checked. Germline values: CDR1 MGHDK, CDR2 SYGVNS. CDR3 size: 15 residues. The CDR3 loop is CASSTRLAGGTEQFF.

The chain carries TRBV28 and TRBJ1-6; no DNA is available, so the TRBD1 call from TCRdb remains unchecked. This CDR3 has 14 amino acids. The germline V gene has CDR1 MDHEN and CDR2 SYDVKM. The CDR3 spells CASRPGPGGSPLHF.

The CDR3 region is CASSQHTNYGYTF. The genes are TRBV7-9 and TRBJ1-2. CDR1 SEHNR and CDR2 FQNEAQ come from the germline V gene (reference sequence). The length of the CDR3 is 13 residues.

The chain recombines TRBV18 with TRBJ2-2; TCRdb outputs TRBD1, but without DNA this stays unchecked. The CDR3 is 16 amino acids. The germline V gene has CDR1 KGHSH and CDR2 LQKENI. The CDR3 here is CASSPWQGMDTGELFF.